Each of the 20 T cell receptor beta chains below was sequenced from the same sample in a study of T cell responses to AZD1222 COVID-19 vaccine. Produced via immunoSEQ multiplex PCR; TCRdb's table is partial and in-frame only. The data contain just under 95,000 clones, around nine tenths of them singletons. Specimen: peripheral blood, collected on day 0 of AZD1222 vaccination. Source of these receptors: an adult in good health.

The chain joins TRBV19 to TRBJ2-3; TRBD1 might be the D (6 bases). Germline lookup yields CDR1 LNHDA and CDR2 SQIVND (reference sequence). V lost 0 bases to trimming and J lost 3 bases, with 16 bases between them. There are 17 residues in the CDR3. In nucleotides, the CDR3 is TGTGCCAGTAGTATAGACCACCAGGGGATTATTACAGATACGCAGTATTTT. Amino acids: CASSIDHQGIITDTQYF.

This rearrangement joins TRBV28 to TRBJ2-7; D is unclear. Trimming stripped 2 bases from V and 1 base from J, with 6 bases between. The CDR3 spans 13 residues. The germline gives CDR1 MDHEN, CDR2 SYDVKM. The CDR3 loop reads CASSLPSSYEQYF. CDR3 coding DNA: TGTGCCAGCAGTTTACCCAGTTCCTACGAGCAGTACTTC.

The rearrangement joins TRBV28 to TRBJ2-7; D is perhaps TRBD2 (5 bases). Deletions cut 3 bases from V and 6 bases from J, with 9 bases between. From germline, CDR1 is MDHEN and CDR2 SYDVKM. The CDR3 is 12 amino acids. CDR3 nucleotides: TGTGCCAGCAGTTTTAGCGTAGGCGAGCAGTACTTC. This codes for CASSFSVGEQYF.

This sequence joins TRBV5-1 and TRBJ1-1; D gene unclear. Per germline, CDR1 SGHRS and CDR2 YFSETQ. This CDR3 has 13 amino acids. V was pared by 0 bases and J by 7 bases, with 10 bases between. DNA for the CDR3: TGCGCCAGCAGCTTGGACTGGATCAGTGAAGCTTTCTTT. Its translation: CASSLDWISEAFF.

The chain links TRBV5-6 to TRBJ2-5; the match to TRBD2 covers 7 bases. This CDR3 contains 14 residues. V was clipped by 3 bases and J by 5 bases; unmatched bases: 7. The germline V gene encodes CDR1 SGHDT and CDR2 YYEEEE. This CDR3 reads CASSSGLVTETQYF. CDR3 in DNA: TGTGCCAGCAGCTCTGGACTAGTCACGGAGACCCAGTACTTC.

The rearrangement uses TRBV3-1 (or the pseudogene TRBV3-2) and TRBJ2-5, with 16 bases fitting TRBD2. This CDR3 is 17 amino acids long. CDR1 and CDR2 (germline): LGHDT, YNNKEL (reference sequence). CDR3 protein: CASSGTSGGAGQETQYF. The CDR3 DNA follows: TGTGCTTCTTCCGGGACTAGCGGGGGGGCTGGACAAGAGACCCAGTACTTC.

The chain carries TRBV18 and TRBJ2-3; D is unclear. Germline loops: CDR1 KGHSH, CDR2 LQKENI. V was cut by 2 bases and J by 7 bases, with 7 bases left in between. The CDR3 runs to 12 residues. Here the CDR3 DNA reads TGTGCCAGCTCACCAGATGCGCATACGCAGTATTTT. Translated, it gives CASSPDAHTQYF.

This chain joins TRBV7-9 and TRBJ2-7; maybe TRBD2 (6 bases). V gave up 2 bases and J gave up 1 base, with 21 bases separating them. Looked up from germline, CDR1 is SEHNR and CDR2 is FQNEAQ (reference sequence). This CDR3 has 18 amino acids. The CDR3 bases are TGTGCCAGCAGCTTAACCGACCCGGGGGTAGGGTTTTCCTACGAGCAGTACTTC. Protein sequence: CASSLTDPGVGFSYEQYF.

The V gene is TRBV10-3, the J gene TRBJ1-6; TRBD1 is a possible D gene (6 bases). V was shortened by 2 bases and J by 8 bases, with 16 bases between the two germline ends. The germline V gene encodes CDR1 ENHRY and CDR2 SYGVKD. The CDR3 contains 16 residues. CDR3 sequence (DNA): TGTGCCATCAGTGAGAGAGGTGCGGGGGCTCATTCACCCCTCCACTTT. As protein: CAISERGAGAHSPLHF.

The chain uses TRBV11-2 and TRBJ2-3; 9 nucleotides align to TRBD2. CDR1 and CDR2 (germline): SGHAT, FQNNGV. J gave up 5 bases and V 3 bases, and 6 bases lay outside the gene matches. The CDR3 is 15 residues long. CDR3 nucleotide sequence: TGTGCCAGCAGCTTCCTCCTAGCGGGAATAGATACGCAGTATTTT. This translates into CASSFLLAGIDTQYF.

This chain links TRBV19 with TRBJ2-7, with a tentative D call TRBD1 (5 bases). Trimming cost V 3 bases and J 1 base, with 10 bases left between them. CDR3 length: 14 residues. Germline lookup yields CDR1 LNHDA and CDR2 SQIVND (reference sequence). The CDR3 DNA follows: TGTGCCAGTAGTATCCCAGGGCAATCCTACGAGCAGTACTTC. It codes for CASSIPGQSYEQYF.

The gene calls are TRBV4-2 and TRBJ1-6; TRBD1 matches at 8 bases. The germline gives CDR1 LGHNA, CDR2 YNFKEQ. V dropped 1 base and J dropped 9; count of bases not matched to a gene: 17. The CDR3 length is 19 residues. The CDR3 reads CASSQVLSGQATWASPLHF. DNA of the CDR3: TGTGCCAGCAGCCAAGTCCTTTCGGGACAGGCGACCTGGGCTTCACCCCTCCACTTT.

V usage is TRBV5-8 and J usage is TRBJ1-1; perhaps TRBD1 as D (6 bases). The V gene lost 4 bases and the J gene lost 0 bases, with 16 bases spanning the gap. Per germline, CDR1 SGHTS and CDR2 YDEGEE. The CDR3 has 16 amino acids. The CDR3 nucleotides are TGTGCCAGCAGCCCAAGGACAGCAGTGATGAACACTGAAGCTTTCTTT. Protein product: CASSPRTAVMNTEAFF.

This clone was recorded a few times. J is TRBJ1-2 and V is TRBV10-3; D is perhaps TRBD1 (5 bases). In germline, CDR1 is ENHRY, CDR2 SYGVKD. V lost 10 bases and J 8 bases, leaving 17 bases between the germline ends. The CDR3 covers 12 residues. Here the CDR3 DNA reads TGTGCCACCCGGGACGGCCACCGGGGCTACACCTTC. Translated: CATRDGHRGYTF.

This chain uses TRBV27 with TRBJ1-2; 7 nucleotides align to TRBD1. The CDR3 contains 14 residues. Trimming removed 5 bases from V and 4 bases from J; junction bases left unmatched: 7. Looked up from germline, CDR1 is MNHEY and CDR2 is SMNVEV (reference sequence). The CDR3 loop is CASSPGTEPYGYTF. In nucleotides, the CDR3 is TGTGCCAGCAGTCCGGGGACAGAGCCCTATGGCTACACCTTC.

DNA of the CDR3: TGCAGCGTTCAAACAGATAGCAATCAGCCCCAGCATTTT. It translates to CSVQTDSNQPQHF. The chain has TRBV29-1 and TRBJ1-5; no firm D call. V lost 5 bases and J 0 bases, leaving 8 bases between the germline ends. Looked up from germline, CDR1 is SQVTM and CDR2 is ANQGSEA. The CDR3 loop spans 13 amino acids.

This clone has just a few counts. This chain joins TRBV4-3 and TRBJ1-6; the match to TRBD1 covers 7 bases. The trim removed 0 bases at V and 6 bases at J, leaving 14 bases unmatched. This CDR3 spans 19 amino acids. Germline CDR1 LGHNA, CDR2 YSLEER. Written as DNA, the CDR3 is TGCGCCAGCAGCCAAGATCCCATATCTCCGGGACAGACTAATTCACCCCTCCACTTT. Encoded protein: CASSQDPISPGQTNSPLHF.

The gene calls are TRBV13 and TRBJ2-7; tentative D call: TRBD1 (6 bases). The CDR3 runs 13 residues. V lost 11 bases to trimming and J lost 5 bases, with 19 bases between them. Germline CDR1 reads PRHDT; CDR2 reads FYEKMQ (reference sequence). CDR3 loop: CAAKLAGANEQYF. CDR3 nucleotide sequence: TGTGCCGCCAAGTTAGCAGGGGCGAACGAGCAGTACTTC.

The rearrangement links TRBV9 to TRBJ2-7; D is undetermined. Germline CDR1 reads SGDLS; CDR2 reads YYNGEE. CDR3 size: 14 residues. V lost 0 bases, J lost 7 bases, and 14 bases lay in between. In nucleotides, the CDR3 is TGTGCCAGCAGCGTAGATCCGTCACTGGGGGAGCAGTACTTC. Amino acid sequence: CASSVDPSLGEQYF.

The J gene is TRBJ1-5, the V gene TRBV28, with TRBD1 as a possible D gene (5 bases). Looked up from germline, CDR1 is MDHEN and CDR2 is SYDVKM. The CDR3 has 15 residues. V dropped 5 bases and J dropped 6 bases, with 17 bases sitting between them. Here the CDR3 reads CASSPPRGAGQPQHF. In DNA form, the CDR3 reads TGTGCCAGCAGTCCCCCGAGAGGGGCAGGTCAGCCCCAGCATTTT. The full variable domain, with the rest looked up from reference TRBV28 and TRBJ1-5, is DVKVTQSSRYLVKRTGEKVFLECVQDMDHENMFWYRQDPGLGLRLIYFSYDVKMKEKGDIPEGYSVSREKKERFSLILESASTNQTSMYLCASSPPRGAGQPQHFGDGTRLSIL.